These T cell receptor beta chains were read from a single sample in a study of lymphopenia after photon versus proton radiotherapy. Libraries were prepared by immunoSEQ multiplex PCR; TCRdb keeps only in-frame clonotypes and omits some of them. The repertoire holds roughly 32,000 clones, with over 85% as singletons. Sequenced material: peripheral blood, taken from a patient treated with photon-based radiotherapy. The receptors were gathered from a woman in her forties or fifties with cholangiocarcinoma. The CDR3 runs from the conserved cysteine through the conserved F or W. The D gene is left open where the match is weak. The listing skips clone size in some rows; elsewhere it reads once, few, many or a size class.

v_gene,abundance,j_gene,d_gene,CDR3aa,CDR3nt
TRBV10-3,NA,TRBJ2-3,NA,CAAAGGGPEGTQYF,TGTGCCGCCGCGGGTGGTGGCCCTGAAGGGACGCAGTATTTT
TRBV5-5,NA,TRBJ2-7,TRBD1,CASSASQGSSYEQYF,TGTGCCAGCAGCGCGTCACAGGGGAGCTCCTACGAGCAGTACTTC
TRBV7-7,NA,TRBJ2-1,NA,CASSPNSFYNEQFF,TGTGCCAGCAGCCCTAATTCTTTTTACAATGAGCAGTTCTTC
TRBV5-1,NA,TRBJ1-2,NA,CASSADGTSMGYGYTF,TGCGCCAGCAGCGCTGACGGGACCAGCATGGGGTATGGCTACACCTTC
TRBV18,NA,TRBJ1-2,NA,CASSPGVGCRF,TGTGCCAGCTCACCAGGGGTGGGCTGCCGCTTC
TRBV7-2,NA,TRBJ1-1,TRBD1,CASSLWQGVYTEAFF,TGTGCCAGCAGCTTATGGCAGGGGGTATACACTGAAGCTTTCTTT
TRBV5-4,NA,TRBJ1-2,NA,CANREGDGYTF,TGTGCCAACCGTGAAGGGGACGGCTACACCTTC
TRBV11-2,once,TRBJ1-2,TRBD1,CASSLDLRTGAYGYTF,TGTGCCAGCAGCTTAGATCTACGGACAGGGGCCTATGGCTACACCTTC
TRBV5-5,NA,TRBJ2-2,NA,CASSLRAQANTGELFF,TGTGCCAGCAGCTTGAGGGCACAAGCGAACACCGGGGAGCTGTTTTTT
TRBV27,NA,TRBJ1-1,NA,CASAQAQNTEAFF,TGTGCCAGCGCCCAAGCTCAGAACACTGAAGCTTTCTTT
TRBV29-1,NA,TRBJ2-6,NA,CSGLGGASGANVLTF,TGCAGCGGACTTGGGGGTGCTTCTGGGGCCAACGTCCTGACTTTC
TRBV2,NA,TRBJ1-4,TRBD1,CASANRGREGEKLFF,TGTGCCAGCGCGAACAGGGGGAGGGAAGGAGAAAAACTGTTTTTT
TRBV7-2,NA,TRBJ1-3,NA,CASSFEANGNTIYF,TGTGCCAGCAGCTTCGAGGCAAATGGAAACACCATATATTTT
TRBV27,few,TRBJ2-2,TRBD2,CASRPAGGPGTGELFF,TGTGCCAGCAGACCAGCGGGGGGGCCTGGCACCGGGGAGCTGTTTTTT
TRBV19,NA,TRBJ2-7,TRBD2,CASIRKGGVSEQYF,TGTGCCAGTATAAGAAAGGGAGGGGTTAGCGAGCAGTACTTC